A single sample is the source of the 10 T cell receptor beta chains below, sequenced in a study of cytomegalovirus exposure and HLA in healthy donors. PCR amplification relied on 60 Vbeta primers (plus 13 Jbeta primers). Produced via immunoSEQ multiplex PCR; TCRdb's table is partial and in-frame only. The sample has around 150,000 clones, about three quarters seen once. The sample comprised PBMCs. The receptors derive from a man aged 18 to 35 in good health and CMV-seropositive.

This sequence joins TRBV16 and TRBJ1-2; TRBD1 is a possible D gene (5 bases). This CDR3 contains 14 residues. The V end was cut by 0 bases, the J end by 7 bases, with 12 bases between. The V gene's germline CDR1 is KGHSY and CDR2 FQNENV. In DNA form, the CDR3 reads TGTGCCAGCAGCCAATCCCAGGGACTAAGTGGCTACACCTTC. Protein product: CASSQSQGLSGYTF.

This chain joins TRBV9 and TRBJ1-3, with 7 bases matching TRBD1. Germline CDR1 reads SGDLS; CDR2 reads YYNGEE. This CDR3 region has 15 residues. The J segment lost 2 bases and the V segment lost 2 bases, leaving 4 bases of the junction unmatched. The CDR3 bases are TGTGCCAGCAGCGTTTCCGGACAGGCTGGAAACACCATATATTTT. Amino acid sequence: CASSVSGQAGNTIYF.

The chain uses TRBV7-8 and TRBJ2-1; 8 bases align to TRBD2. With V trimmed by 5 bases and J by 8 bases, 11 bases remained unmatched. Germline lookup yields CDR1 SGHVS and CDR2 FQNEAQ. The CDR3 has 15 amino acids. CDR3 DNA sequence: TGTGCCAGCAGCCTCAAACTAGCGGAATATCATGAGCAGTTCTTC. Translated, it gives CASSLKLAEYHEQFF.

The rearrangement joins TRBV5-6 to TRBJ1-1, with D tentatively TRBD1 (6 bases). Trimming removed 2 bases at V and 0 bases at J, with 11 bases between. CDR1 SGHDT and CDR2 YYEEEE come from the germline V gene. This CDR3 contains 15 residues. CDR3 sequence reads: CASSFTGTMNTEAFF. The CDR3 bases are TGTGCCAGCAGCTTCACAGGGACCATGAACACTGAAGCTTTCTTT.

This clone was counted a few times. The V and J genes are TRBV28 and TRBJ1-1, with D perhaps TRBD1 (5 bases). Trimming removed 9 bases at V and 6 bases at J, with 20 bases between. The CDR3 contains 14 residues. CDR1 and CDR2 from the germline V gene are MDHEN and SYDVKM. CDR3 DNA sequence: TGTGCCAGTTCCGCACGGGACTGGGACGCTGAAGCTTTCTTT. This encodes CASSARDWDAEAFF.

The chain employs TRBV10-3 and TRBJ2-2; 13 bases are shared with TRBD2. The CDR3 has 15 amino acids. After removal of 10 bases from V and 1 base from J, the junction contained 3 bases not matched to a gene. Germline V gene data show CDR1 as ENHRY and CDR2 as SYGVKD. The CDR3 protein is CATGLAGENTGELFF. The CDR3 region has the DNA TGTGCCACCGGACTAGCGGGAGAGAACACCGGGGAGCTGTTTTTT.

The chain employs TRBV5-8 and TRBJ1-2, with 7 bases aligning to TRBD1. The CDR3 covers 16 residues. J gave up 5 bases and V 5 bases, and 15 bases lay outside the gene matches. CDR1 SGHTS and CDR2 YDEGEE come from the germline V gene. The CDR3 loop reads CASSQLRRDRGYGYTF. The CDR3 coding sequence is TGTGCCAGCAGTCAACTGCGCCGGGACAGAGGATATGGCTACACCTTC.

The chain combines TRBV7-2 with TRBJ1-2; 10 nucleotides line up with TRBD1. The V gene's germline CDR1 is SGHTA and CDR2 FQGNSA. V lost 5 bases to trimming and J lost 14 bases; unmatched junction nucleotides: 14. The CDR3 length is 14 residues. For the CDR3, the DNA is TGTGCCAGCAGCGTTCCGGGACAGGGGAGTGGTAGTACCTTC. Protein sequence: CASSVPGQGSGSTF.

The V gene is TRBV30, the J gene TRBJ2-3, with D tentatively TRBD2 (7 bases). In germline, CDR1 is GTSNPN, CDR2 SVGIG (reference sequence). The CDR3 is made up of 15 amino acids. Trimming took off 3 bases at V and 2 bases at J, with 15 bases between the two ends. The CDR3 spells CAWSRGDIYTDTQYF. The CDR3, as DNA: TGTGCCTGGAGCCGGGGGGACATCTACACAGATACGCAGTATTTT.

CDR3 sequence (DNA): TGCGCCAGCAGCCAAGATCAAGCGGGTTACAATGAGCAGTTCTTC. This sequence encodes CASSQDQAGYNEQFF. The gene calls are TRBV4-1 and TRBJ2-1; weak D call: TRBD2 (6 bases). The CDR3 loop spans 15 amino acids. Trimming removed 0 bases from V and 4 bases from J, with 10 bases in between. Germline V CDR1 and CDR2: MGHRA, YSYEKL.